The clone carrying this T cell receptor beta chain was observed a handful of times. Its matching antigen is unknown. The entry originates in a study of cytomegalovirus exposure and HLA in healthy donors. PCR amplification relied on 60 Vbeta primers (plus 13 Jbeta primers). The table came from immunoSEQ multiplex PCR; TCRdb's copy has only in-frame clones and leaves some out. The repertoire holds 130,000 to 150,000 clones, less than 10% seen once, with 1.8% in the top ten. General study points: Trimming of TCR beta V- and J-genes showed a link, identified in a later analysis, to a missense DCLRE1C variant. Earlier analysis looked at TCR beta V segments, and most were productive about 87% or about 30% of the time. Only CMV serostatus was available as immune exposure information.

Germline CDR1 is SGHAT and CDR2 is FQNNGV. The CDR3 has 15 amino acids. Trimming took 1 base from V and 4 from J, leaving 13 bases between them. Sample: PBMCs. V gene TRBV11-2 combines with J gene TRBJ1-1; no clear D gene. This receptor was identified in a male donor in good health and CMV-seronegative. The CDR3 here is CASSLGRGWGTEAFF. CDR3 sequence (DNA): TGTGCCAGCAGCTTAGGGCGGGGATGGGGCACTGAAGCTTTCTTT.